The T cell receptor (beta chain) under discussion was sequenced for a study of liver allograft versus peripheral blood T cells. Background on the study: The authors compared T cell receptor repertoires in transplanted livers with recipients' peripheral blood repertoires. The study's findings and limits: A difference was reportedly observed between T cell receptor repertoires inside liver allografts and those in peripheral blood.

TCRdb passed the reads through MiXCR, listing each CDR3 protein once. This table holds approximately 7,000 distinct CDR3 sequences, approximately 18% found once. Concerning this clonotype itself: The target antigen is unknown.

This sequence originates from a human patient who had a liver transplant. Some T cells may have come from the graft donor.

CDR3: CASGAPPDTQYF. The CDR3 coding sequence is TGTGCCAGCGGCGCCCCCCCCGATACGCAGTATTTT. The chain joins TRBV27 to TRBJ2-3; D gene ambiguous. CDR3 length: 12 residues. V lost 8 bases, J lost 6 bases, and 12 bases lay in between. Germline-derived CDR1 and CDR2 are MNHEY and SMNVEV (reference sequence).